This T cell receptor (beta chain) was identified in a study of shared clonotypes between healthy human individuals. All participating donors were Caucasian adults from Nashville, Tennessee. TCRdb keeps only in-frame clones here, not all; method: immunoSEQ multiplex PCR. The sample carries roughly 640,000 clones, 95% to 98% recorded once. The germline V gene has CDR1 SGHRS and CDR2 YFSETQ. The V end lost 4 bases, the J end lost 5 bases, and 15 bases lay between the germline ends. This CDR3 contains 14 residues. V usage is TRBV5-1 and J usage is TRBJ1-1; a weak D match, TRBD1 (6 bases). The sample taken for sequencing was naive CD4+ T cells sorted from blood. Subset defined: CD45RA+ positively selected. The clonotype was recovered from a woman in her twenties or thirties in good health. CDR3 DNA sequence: TGCGCCAGCAGCACTGGACAGCCGGAGACTGAAGCTTTCTTT. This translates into CASSTGQPETEAFF.